This T cell receptor (beta chain) is from a study of blood T cell repertoires in COVID-19. The wider study: Collection of acute and convalescent COVID-19 samples took place in the United States, Italy and Spain. From T cells, B-cell-depleted T cells, or PBMCs came the material, which was cDNA or gDNA.

Under the authors' procedure: Reference gene primer amplification gave nucleated cell count estimates. This table comes from immunoSEQ multiplex PCR, and its TCRdb copy is limited to in-frame clones, with some not included. V, J and clone size reflect that table, while D and trimming were determined from the DNA. This repertoire shows about 240,000 clones, 70% to 85% found once; its top ten account for 9.6%. There are a few counts of this clone. This CDR3 is also generated by other DNA sequences in the sample. The junction had 2 bases not matched to a gene; V was cut back by 1 base and J by 1 base. In germline, CDR1 is GTSNPN, CDR2 SVGIG (reference sequence). CDR3 size: 14 residues.

This sequence originates from a woman older than 75 with acute or convalescent COVID-19. The specimen sequenced was peripheral blood. The chain links TRBV30 to TRBJ1-2; 8 bases are a match to TRBD1. The CDR3 spells CAWSGDRGNYGYTF. The DNA for the CDR3 is TGTGCCTGGAGTGGTGACAGGGGTAACTATGGCTACACCTTC. Filled out from reference TRBV30 and TRBJ1-2, the complete variable domain reads SQTIHQWPATLVQPVGSPLSLECTVEGTSNPNLYWYRQAAGRGLQLLFYSVGIGQISSEVPQNLSASRPQDRQFILSSKKLLLSDSGFYLCAWSGDRGNYGYTFGSGTRLTVV.